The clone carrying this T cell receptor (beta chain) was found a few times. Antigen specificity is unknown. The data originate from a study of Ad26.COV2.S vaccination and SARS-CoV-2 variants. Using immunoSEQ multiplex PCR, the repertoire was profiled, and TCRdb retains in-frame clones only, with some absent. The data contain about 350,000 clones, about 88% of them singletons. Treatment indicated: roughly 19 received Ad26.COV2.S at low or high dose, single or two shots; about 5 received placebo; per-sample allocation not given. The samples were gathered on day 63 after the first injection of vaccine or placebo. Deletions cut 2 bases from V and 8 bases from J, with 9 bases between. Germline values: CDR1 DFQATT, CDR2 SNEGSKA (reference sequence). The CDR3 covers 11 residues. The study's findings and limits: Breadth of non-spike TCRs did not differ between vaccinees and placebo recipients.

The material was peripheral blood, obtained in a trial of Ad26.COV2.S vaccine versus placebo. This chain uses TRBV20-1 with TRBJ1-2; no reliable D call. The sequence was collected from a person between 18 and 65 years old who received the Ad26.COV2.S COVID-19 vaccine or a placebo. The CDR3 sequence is CSARWSGGYTF. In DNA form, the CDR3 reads TGCAGTGCTAGATGGTCGGGAGGCTACACCTTC.